One and the same sample provided the 32 T cell receptor beta chains below, sequenced in a study of blood T cells in healthy people across ages. A J-beta primer mix and a sample-barcoded 5' primer were used in a second PCR of about 7 to 12 cycles. From the 5' RACE reads, TCRdb called clonotypes with MiXCR, one entry per CDR3 protein. This sample has roughly 800,000 distinct CDR3 sequences, with just under 25% found just once. In addition, the sample was reused for a study of T cells of mothers and their children.

The sample consisted of blood. These receptors all stem from a boy aged 5-17 years in good health.

This chain connects TRBV27 to TRBJ2-3; 7 nucleotides match TRBD1. From germline, CDR1 is MNHEY and CDR2 SMNVEV (reference sequence). The V and J ends lost 3 bases and 6 bases, in that order; junction bases with no gene match: 6. The CDR3 length is 14 residues. CDR3 in amino acids: CASSFQQGSDTQYF. Here the CDR3 DNA reads TGTGCCAGCAGTTTCCAACAGGGGAGCGATACGCAGTATTTT.

V is TRBV6-5 and J is TRBJ2-3; no clear D gene. The ends were cut back, 2 bases at V and 8 bases at J, with 11 bases in the middle. Germline CDR1 MNHEY, CDR2 SVGAGI. The CDR3 extends over 13 amino acids. DNA for the CDR3: TGTGCCAGCAGTTACGAAGGAGCAGCTACGCAGTATTTT. Translation gives CASSYEGAATQYF.

This clonotype was counted a few times. This rearrangement joins TRBV5-1 to TRBJ2-1; D not resolved. The germline V and J ends were trimmed by 3 bases and 5 bases, with 12 bases remaining between them. Germline loops: CDR1 SGHRS, CDR2 YFSETQ. CDR3 length: 14 residues. Here the CDR3 DNA reads TGCGCCAGCAGCTACCGACCACAAAACAATGAGCAGTTCTTC. It translates to CASSYRPQNNEQFF.

The V call is TRBV12-3 or TRBV12-4, the J call TRBJ2-1; 7 nucleotides line up with TRBD1. CDR3 length: 17 amino acids. V lost 3 bases and J lost 8; bases outside the gene matches: 16. The CDR3 bases are TGTGCCAGCAGTTTTCTCTATGTAACAGGGGTATTCGATGAGCAGTTCTTC. Translating gives CASSFLYVTGVFDEQFF.

V and J are TRBV4-3 and TRBJ2-3; no reliable D call. V lost 1 base and J 7 bases, leaving 12 bases between the germline ends. The CDR3 sequence is 14 residues long. Per the germline V gene, CDR1 is LGHNA and CDR2 is YSLEER. CDR3 in amino acids: CASSQGGDLHTQYF. The CDR3 region has the DNA TGCGCCAGCAGCCAAGGCGGCGACCTCCATACGCAGTATTTT.

The chain employs TRBV19 and TRBJ2-1, with a weak D call TRBD1 (5 bases). Germline CDR1 reads LNHDA; CDR2 reads SQIVND (reference sequence). The CDR3 has 16 residues. Trimming stripped 1 base from V and 5 bases from J, with 15 bases between. The CDR3 region is CASSIGGQGFNNEQFF. CDR3 DNA: TGTGCCAGTAGTATAGGGGGCCAGGGTTTCAACAATGAGCAGTTCTTC.

This clonotype has more than one count but fewer than ten. V and J are TRBV10-3 and TRBJ1-5; D remains ambiguous. Germline CDR1 reads ENHRY; CDR2 reads SYGVKD. This CDR3 spans 13 amino acids. V lost 4 bases and J 5 bases, leaving 9 bases between the germline ends. In DNA form, the CDR3 reads TGTGCCATCAGTGTCCAGCCCCATCAGCCCCAGCATTTT. Translated, it gives CAISVQPHQPQHF.

The rearrangement links TRBV5-1 to TRBJ1-1; D is uncertain. There are 14 residues in the CDR3. Trimming cost V 0 bases and J 5 bases, with 11 bases left between them. Germline lookup yields CDR1 SGHRS and CDR2 YFSETQ. The CDR3 coding sequence is TGCGCCAGCAGCTTGGCCCCAGATTATACTGAAGCTTTCTTT. Translated: CASSLAPDYTEAFF.

The rearrangement links TRBV9 to TRBJ2-5; 10 bases fit TRBD2. The CDR3 extends over 21 amino acids. Trimming cost V 2 bases and J 0 bases; bases outside gene matches: 19. Germline-derived CDR1 and CDR2 are SGDLS and YYNGEE. The CDR3 bases are TGTGCCAGCAGCGTGGGGGTGAGTCGAGGACTAGCGGAGAAAAACCAAGAGACCCAGTACTTC. Protein: CASSVGVSRGLAEKNQETQYF.

Comment on this clonotype: The junction does not match germline at one end; this may be a read error. The chain couples TRBV2 to TRBJ2-1; D is possibly TRBD1 or TRBD2 (5 bases each). CDR3 length: 15 amino acids. Germline CDR1 is SNHLY and CDR2 is FYNNEI. The CDR3 nucleotides are TGTGCCAGCAGTGAGAGGCTGGACTCCCAGGGTGAGCGGTTCTTC. This sequence encodes CASSERLDSQGERFF.

DNA for the CDR3: TGTGCCAGCAGGGCCGGGGGGCAGACCTACGAGCAGTACTTC. Translating gives CASRAGGQTYEQYF. The rearrangement links TRBV12-3 or TRBV12-4 to TRBJ2-7, with a weak D call TRBD2 (7 bases). V lost 6 bases and J 2 bases, leaving 14 bases between the germline ends. The CDR3 has 14 amino acids.

This clonotype was seen a few times. A junction boundary mismatches the germline segment, possibly from a read error. This sequence joins TRBV5-1 and TRBJ2-1; D is possibly TRBD2 (6 bases). Germline CDR1 and CDR2: SGHRS and YFSETQ. The CDR3 length is 11 residues. For the CDR3, the DNA is TGCGCCGGCAGCTTGGAGGGAGGGCAGTTCTTC. Its protein product is CAGSLEGGQFF. Full variable domain (remainder filled in from reference TRBV5-1 and TRBJ2-1): KAGVTQTPRYLIKTRGQQVTLSCSPISGHRSVSWYQQTPGQGLQFLFEYFSETQRNKGNFPGRFSGRQFSNSRSEMNVSTLELGDSALYLCAGSLEGGQFFGPGTRLTVL.

The table lists this clonotype with a few counts. The rearrangement uses TRBV29-1 and TRBJ1-1; weak D call: TRBD1 (5 bases). This CDR3 comprises 15 residues. V shed 5 bases and J shed 5 bases, with 21 bases lying between them. The germline V gene has CDR1 SQVTM and CDR2 ANQGSEA. The CDR3 coding sequence is TGCAGCGTTACCTCTCAGGGCCCGAGGTGGACTGAAGCTTTCTTT. Translated, it gives CSVTSQGPRWTEAFF.

V is TRBV6-5 and J is TRBJ2-1, with TRBD2 identical over 10 bases. From germline, CDR1 is MNHEY and CDR2 SVGAGI. There are 14 residues in the CDR3. Unmatched junction bases numbered 2, after V lost 1 base and J lost 8 bases. CDR3 coding DNA: TGTGCCAGCAGTTACTTCGGGACTAGCGATGAGCAGTTCTTC. Its protein is CASSYFGTSDEQFF.

This clonotype was counted only a few times. The chain employs TRBV20-1 and TRBJ2-7; TRBD2 aligns across 15 bases. Per the germline V gene, CDR1 is DFQATT and CDR2 is SNEGSKA (reference sequence). CDR3 length: 14 amino acids. The junction had 5 bases not matched to a gene; V was cut back by 5 bases and J by 6 bases. The chain's CDR3 is CSAFPGLAGGEQYF. The CDR3 nucleotides are TGCAGTGCTTTTCCGGGACTAGCGGGAGGCGAGCAGTACTTC.

This clonotype has only one observation. V and J are TRBV6-1 and TRBJ2-1, with 12 bases matching TRBD2. From germline, CDR1 is MNHNS and CDR2 SASEGT. CDR3 length: 15 residues. With V trimmed by 6 bases and J by 6 bases, 6 bases remained unmatched. The CDR3 is CASSALAGGINEQFF. The CDR3 DNA sequence: TGTGCCAGCAGCGCTCTAGCGGGAGGGATCAATGAGCAGTTCTTC.

The chain employs TRBV2 and TRBJ2-1, with 7 bases aligning to TRBD1. The V segment lost 8 bases and the J segment 5 bases; nucleotides outside the gene matches: 9. Germline V gene sequence: CDR1 SNHLY, CDR2 FYNNEI. The CDR3 is made up of 14 amino acids. This chain's CDR3 is CASGDRRTNNEQFF. CDR3 DNA sequence: TGTGCCAGCGGGGACAGACGGACCAACAATGAGCAGTTCTTC.

V is TRBV10-3 and J is TRBJ2-7; no firm D call. CDR3 length equals 12 residues. CDR1 ENHRY and CDR2 SYGVKD come from the germline V gene. V gave up 4 bases and J gave up 6 bases, with 10 bases separating them. DNA of the CDR3: TGTGCCATCAGTGGACTCTCCGTCGAGCAGTACTTC. It specifies CAISGLSVEQYF.

The sample holds a few counts of this clonotype. The chain combines TRBV7-9 with TRBJ2-1; 10 nucleotides match TRBD2. CDR1 and CDR2 from the germline V gene are SEHNR and FQNEAQ (reference sequence). The CDR3 contains 16 residues. V shed 5 bases, J shed 2 bases, and the junction held 6 bases outside the gene matches. CDR3 in DNA: TGTGCCAGCAGCAATCGTAGCGGGGGGACCTACAATGAGCAGTTCTTC. It encodes CASSNRSGGTYNEQFF. Full variable domain (remainder filled in from reference TRBV7-9 and TRBJ2-1): DTGVSQNPRHKITKRGQNVTFRCDPISEHNRLYWYRQTLGQGPEFLTYFQNEAQLEKSRLLSDRFSAERPKGSFSTLEIQRTEQGDSAMYLCASSNRSGGTYNEQFFGPGTRLTVL.

The table lists this clonotype with a count of one. V and J are TRBV7-2 and TRBJ1-6; a possible D gene is TRBD1 (6 bases). The CDR3 covers 15 residues. V was pared by 3 bases and J by 13 bases, with 19 bases between. Germline assignment: CDR1 SGHTA and CDR2 FQGNSA. The DNA of the CDR3 is TGTGCCAGCAGCTTCGAACAGGGACTTAGGGGGCCCCTCCACTTT. Amino acids: CASSFEQGLRGPLHF.

CDR3 residues: CASSQIDRAAYEQYF. CDR3 nucleotide sequence: TGTGCCAGCAGCCAGATTGACAGGGCTGCCTACGAGCAGTACTTC. V gene TRBV4-2 combines with J gene TRBJ2-5; 7 bases align to TRBD1. Gene TRBJ2-7 matches the end of the DNA better, so the J call may be wrong. The germline gives CDR1 LGHNA, CDR2 YNFKEQ. The CDR3 has 15 amino acids.

This chain uses TRBV6-1 with TRBJ1-4, with TRBD1 as a possible D gene (5 bases). CDR3 length: 16 amino acids. Germline V lookup: CDR1 MNHNS, CDR2 SASEGT. Trimming took 8 bases from V and 8 from J, leaving 24 bases between them. In nucleotides, the CDR3 is TGTGCCAGCGAAACAGGTCACCGAGGACATTTGGAAAAACTGTTTTTT. Translation: CASETGHRGHLEKLFF.

The V call is TRBV4-2, the J call TRBJ2-7; D unresolved. This CDR3 spans 16 amino acids. V dropped 0 bases and J dropped 0 bases, with 12 bases sitting between them. Looked up from germline, CDR1 is LGHNA and CDR2 is YNFKEQ. The CDR3, as DNA: TGTGCCAGCAGCCAAGAGCACGGTCCTAGCTCCTACGAGCAGTACTTC. Encoded protein: CASSQEHGPSSYEQYF.

This chain links TRBV13 with TRBJ1-4, with 7 bases identical to TRBD1. Per the germline V gene, CDR1 is PRHDT and CDR2 is FYEKMQ (reference sequence). The CDR3 runs to 21 residues. V lost 3 bases and J lost 2; bases outside the gene matches: 21. CDR3 protein: CASSFKSILNTGEPTNEKLFF. DNA for the CDR3: TGTGCCAGCAGCTTCAAATCGATATTAAACACAGGGGAGCCGACTAATGAAAAACTGTTTTTT.

This chain links TRBV6-2 or TRBV6-3 with TRBJ1-6; D gene ambiguous. CDR1 MNHEY and CDR2 SVGEGT come from the germline V gene. V was shortened by 8 bases and J by 6 bases, with 17 bases between the two germline ends. CDR3 length: 15 residues. CDR3 coding DNA: TGTGCCAGCGCTGAGGACCCGTCGGGTAATTCACCCCTCCACTTT. Translated, it gives CASAEDPSGNSPLHF.

In its sample, this clonotype was seen a few times. The rearrangement uses TRBV9 and TRBJ2-5; D assignment may be TRBD1 or TRBD2 (6 bases each). The end of the DNA is better explained by TRBJ2-7, so the J call may be wrong. Looked up from germline, CDR1 is SGDLS and CDR2 is YYNGEE. This CDR3 has 15 amino acids. The CDR3 bases are TGTGCCAGCAGCGTAGGGGGGGCGTTCTCCTACGAGCAGTACTTC. Its translation: CASSVGGAFSYEQYF.

This clonotype was recorded a few times. The chain carries TRBV28 and TRBJ2-5, with 12 nucleotides matching TRBD2. Germline V gene data show CDR1 as MDHEN and CDR2 as SYDVKM. The CDR3 covers 18 residues. V lost 6 bases, J lost 5 bases, and 16 bases stayed unmatched. The CDR3 DNA is TGTGCCAGCAGCCCCCTGGGACTAGCGGGCCTGGAGGGCGAGACCCAGTACTTC. This codes for CASSPLGLAGLEGETQYF.

This clonotype was found a few times. The chain combines TRBV2 with TRBJ2-5, with 11 bases that match TRBD2. The V gene's germline CDR1 is SNHLY and CDR2 FYNNEI. The trim removed 4 bases at V and 3 bases at J, leaving 7 bases unmatched. The CDR3 length is 16 residues. Here the CDR3 DNA reads TGTGCCAGCAGTGCTCGAATAGCGGGGGGGAAAGAGACCCAGTACTTC. Translated, it gives CASSARIAGGKETQYF.

The chain carries TRBV28 and TRBJ2-7; 9 bases line up with TRBD1. J was trimmed by 4 bases and V by 10 bases; bases with no gene match: 8. The CDR3 has 13 residues. Germline V gene data show CDR1 as MDHEN and CDR2 as SYDVKM. The CDR3 nucleotides are TGTGCCACCGAGGACAGGGGACCGTACGAGCAGTACTTC. Protein sequence: CATEDRGPYEQYF.

This clonotype has a handful of counts. This chain connects TRBV5-1 to TRBJ2-1; D is unresolved. The germline V and J ends were trimmed by 1 base and 7 bases, with 12 bases remaining between them. Germline V lookup: CDR1 SGHRS, CDR2 YFSETQ. CDR3 size: 14 residues. The CDR3 loop reads CASSLTEPSNEQFF. The CDR3 region has the DNA TGCGCCAGCAGCTTGACAGAGCCCTCAAATGAGCAGTTCTTC.

This clonotype was seen at least ten times. This rearrangement joins TRBV20-1 to TRBJ2-7; D unresolved. The CDR3 totals 15 residues. Germline V gene data show CDR1 as DFQATT and CDR2 as SNEGSKA (reference sequence). Trimming left V 0 bases short and J 0 bases short, with 12 bases between. This CDR3 is CSARDFGTFSYEQYF. The CDR3, as DNA: TGCAGTGCTAGAGATTTCGGCACCTTCTCCTACGAGCAGTACTTC.

The V call is TRBV20-1, the J call TRBJ2-3; D is possibly TRBD2 (6 bases). The CDR3 is 14 residues long. CDR1 and CDR2 (germline): DFQATT, SNEGSKA (reference sequence). V lost 0 bases and J 5 bases, leaving 12 bases between the germline ends. The CDR3 loop reads CSARDPRGGDTQYF. CDR3 nucleotide sequence: TGCAGTGCTAGAGATCCGAGGGGAGGAGATACGCAGTATTTT.